Shown below are 20 T cell receptor beta chains from a single sample sequenced in a study of identical twins. MiXCR was run by TCRdb on the 5' RACE reads, yielding one entry per CDR3 protein. This sample yields around 1.7 million distinct CDR3 sequences, of which less than 35% are seen a single time; about 0.27% belongs to the top ten. Sequenced sample: cord blood. The receptors stem from a newborn girl in good health.

A word on this clonotype: The germline gene is not matched at one end of the junction; a read error may be the cause. The chain is built from TRBV28 and TRBJ2-1; D possibly corresponds to TRBD1 (5 bases). Germline V CDR1 and CDR2: MDHEN, SYDVKM. The CDR3 runs 13 residues. CDR3 nucleotides: TGTGCCAGCACCCTCGACAGAATCAATGACCAGTTCTTC. It yields the protein CASTLDRINDQFF.

This chain links TRBV7-9 with TRBJ1-4; 8 bases match TRBD1. The CDR3 contains 14 residues. The germline V gene has CDR1 SEHNR and CDR2 FQNEAQ (reference sequence). V gave up 6 bases and J gave up 8 bases; unmatched junction bases: 8. This chain's CDR3 is CASSYGQGKEKLFF. In nucleotides, the CDR3 is TGTGCCAGCAGTTACGGACAGGGAAAGGAAAAACTGTTTTTT.

The chain has TRBV20-1 and TRBJ1-5, with a possible D match to TRBD1 (5 bases). Germline CDR1 and CDR2: DFQATT and SNEGSKA (reference sequence). V was shortened by 3 bases and J by 3 bases, with 9 bases between the two germline ends. The CDR3 sequence is 13 residues long. The CDR3, as DNA: TGCAGTGCTAGTGAGGACAACAATCAGCCCCAGCATTTT. Its translation is CSASEDNNQPQHF.

The chain is built from TRBV12-3 or TRBV12-4 and TRBJ2-7, with no clear D. The CDR3 is 13 amino acids. Trimming left V 3 bases short and J 3 bases short, with 9 bases between. The CDR3 sequence: CASSFGKDYEQYF. The DNA for the CDR3 is TGTGCCAGCAGTTTTGGGAAGGACTACGAGCAGTACTTC.

The table lists this clonotype with many counts. The rearrangement uses TRBV25-1 and TRBJ2-5; D perhaps matches TRBD2 (6 bases). The CDR3 is 14 amino acids. In germline, CDR1 is MGHDK, CDR2 SYGVNS. Trimming removed 5 bases at V and 3 bases at J, with 13 bases between. The CDR3 here is CASSYGGVEETQYF. The DNA of the CDR3 is TGTGCCAGCAGTTACGGCGGGGTTGAAGAGACCCAGTACTTC.

This clonotype was counted between two and nine times. V gene TRBV2 combines with J gene TRBJ2-4; 7 nucleotides agree with TRBD1. The J call is uncertain, as TRBJ2-7 better fits the DNA end. CDR3 length: 13 amino acids. Germline assignment: CDR1 SNHLY and CDR2 FYNNEI. The DNA of the CDR3 is TGTGCCAGCAGGGAAACAGGGGTCGGCGAGCAGTACTTC. It yields the protein CASRETGVGEQYF.

This clonotype was recorded a few times. This chain connects TRBV28 to TRBJ2-1; D possibly matches TRBD1 or TRBD2 (5 bases each). This CDR3 has 13 residues. V dropped 1 base and J dropped 12 bases, with 13 bases sitting between them. Germline V gives CDR1 MDHEN, CDR2 SYDVKM. The CDR3 DNA follows: TGTGCCAGCAGTTTATTGAGGGGTTTTGCGCAGTTCTTC. Protein: CASSLLRGFAQFF.

The V and J genes are TRBV6-6 and TRBJ1-4; the D is unclear. This CDR3 comprises 14 residues. Germline CDR1 is MNHNY and CDR2 is SVGAGI (reference sequence). V was trimmed by 8 bases and J by 1 base, leaving 11 bases between them. The CDR3 DNA is TGTGCCAGCCGGGGTTGGAGAACTAATGAAAAACTGTTTTTT. Translating it yields CASRGWRTNEKLFF.

There are a few counts of this clonotype. J is TRBJ1-1 and V is TRBV21-1; the D call of TRBD1 is as the table states it, not checked on the DNA. TRBV21-1 is described as a pseudogene. This CDR3 is built from 17 residues. The CDR3 DNA is TGTGCCAGCAGCAAAGTGGCACAGAGCCACCGGGGCACTGAAGCTTTCTTT. The encoded protein is CASSKVAQSHRGTEAFF.

This clonotype has a handful of counts. The chain combines TRBV4-2 with TRBJ2-3; a possible D gene is TRBD2 (5 bases). The CDR3 extends over 14 amino acids. The germline CDR1 and CDR2 sequences are LGHNA and YNFKEQ. V was cut by 4 bases and J by 5 bases, with 13 bases left in between. In nucleotides, the CDR3 is TGTGCCAGCAGCCCTACAGCGGTTTTAGATACGCAGTATTTT. Translated, it gives CASSPTAVLDTQYF.

The chain is built from TRBV28 and TRBJ1-5, with D possibly matching TRBD1 (5 bases). CDR1 is MDHEN, CDR2 SYDVKM, per germline. V lost 6 bases, J lost 3 bases, and 15 bases lay in between. The CDR3 is 15 amino acids. CDR3 region: CASSLGPTLNQPQHF. DNA for the CDR3: TGTGCCAGCAGCCTGGGACCGACTCTCAATCAGCCCCAGCATTTT.

The rearrangement links TRBV11-2 to TRBJ2-1, with 10 bases lining up with TRBD1. The V gene end was trimmed by 5 bases and the J gene end by 8 bases; junction bases not matched to a gene: 3. The germline gives CDR1 SGHAT, CDR2 FQNNGV. This CDR3 comprises 13 residues. CDR3 in DNA: TGTGCCAGCAGCCGGGACAGGGGCCATGAGCAGTTCTTC. This codes for CASSRDRGHEQFF.

V is TRBV3-1 and J is TRBJ2-3; D possibly corresponds to TRBD2 (6 bases). V was shortened by 2 bases and J by 10 bases, with 16 bases between the two germline ends. The length of the CDR3 is 14 residues. Germline V gives CDR1 LGHDT, CDR2 YNNKEL (reference sequence). CDR3 sequence: CASSQMTLRDAQYF. The CDR3 coding sequence is TGTGCCAGCAGCCAAATGACCTTGCGGGATGCGCAGTATTTT.

The table lists this clonotype with a few counts. The chain carries TRBV11-2 and TRBJ1-2, with D possibly being TRBD1 (5 bases). Trimming pared 5 bases from V and 5 bases from J, leaving 12 bases between. There are 13 residues in the CDR3. The germline gives CDR1 SGHAT, CDR2 FQNNGV. In DNA, the CDR3 is TGTGCCAGCAGCACTGCAGGGTTATATGGCTACACCTTC. Encoded protein: CASSTAGLYGYTF.

This clonotype showed up just a few times. This sequence joins TRBV6-1 and TRBJ2-5; D perhaps matches TRBD2 (6 bases). Trimming shortened V by 7 bases and J by 4 bases, and 13 bases separated the two germline ends. CDR3 length equals 13 residues. The germline gives CDR1 MNHNS, CDR2 SASEGT. The CDR3 nucleotides are TGTGCCAGCATCCTAAGCGGGCCAGAGACCCAGTACTTC. This translates into CASILSGPETQYF.

The V gene is TRBV29-1, the J gene TRBJ2-1, with D tentatively TRBD1 (5 bases). V was clipped by 6 bases and J by 2 bases, with 17 bases between them. The CDR3 runs 15 residues. Germline CDR1 and CDR2: SQVTM and ANQGSEA. Here the CDR3 DNA reads TGCAGCGTCCGTCTCGGGCAGGGCCCCTACAATGAGCAGTTCTTC. This encodes CSVRLGQGPYNEQFF.

This clonotype showed up just a few times. The V and J genes are TRBV4-1 and TRBJ2-3, with D possibly matching TRBD2 (6 bases). Germline assignment: CDR1 MGHRA and CDR2 YSYEKL. The CDR3 loop spans 16 amino acids. Trimming took 5 bases from V and 2 from J, leaving 17 bases between them. The CDR3 DNA is TGCGCCAGCAGCACGGGACTTCCCCTCTCCACAGATACGCAGTATTTT. Its protein product is CASSTGLPLSTDTQYF.

The chain employs TRBV29-1 and TRBJ1-1; D uncertain. Between the trimmed V and J ends, which lost 4 bases and 4 bases, there was a span of 7 bases. The CDR3 extends over 11 amino acids. Germline lookup yields CDR1 SQVTM and CDR2 ANQGSEA. The CDR3 sequence: CSVADGTEAFF. CDR3 sequence (DNA): TGCAGCGTTGCAGACGGCACTGAAGCTTTCTTT.

The chain has TRBV4-1 and TRBJ1-5; 7 bases agree with TRBD1. This CDR3 spans 17 amino acids. The germline V gene has CDR1 MGHRA and CDR2 YSYEKL. With 0 bases clipped from V and 6 bases from J, the junction kept 11 bases outside the gene matches. CDR3 amino acids: CASSQDHTAGGRQPQHF. CDR3 sequence (DNA): TGCGCCAGCAGCCAAGACCACACGGCAGGGGGTCGTCAGCCCCAGCATTTT.

This rearrangement joins TRBV12-3 or TRBV12-4 to TRBJ2-7, with D possibly called TRBD1 or TRBD2 (6 bases each). V was pared by 2 bases and J by 2 bases, with 10 bases between. The CDR3 is 14 amino acids. CDR3 loop: CASSLYGGPYEQYF. CDR3 DNA sequence: TGTGCCAGCAGTTTATACGGGGGCCCCTACGAGCAGTACTTC.